Shown below are 22 T cell receptor beta chains from a single sample sequenced in a study of cytomegalovirus exposure and HLA in healthy donors. 13 Jbeta primers and 60 Vbeta primers were used for the PCR. Produced via immunoSEQ multiplex PCR; TCRdb's table is partial and in-frame only. Of hundreds of thousands of clones listed, around 83% are singletons. Sequenced input: PBMCs. The receptors originated from a girl aged 2 to 9 in good health and CMV-seronegative.

The rearrangement links TRBV7-2 to TRBJ1-2, with 8 positions matching TRBD1. Germline V gene data show CDR1 as SGHTA and CDR2 as FQGNSA. The CDR3 totals 14 residues. V lost 5 bases and J lost 3; bases outside the gene matches: 5. CDR3 nucleotides: TGTGCCAGCAGCCGTCCGACAGGGGACTATGGCTACACCTTC. Translated: CASSRPTGDYGYTF.

The V gene is TRBV10-1, the J gene TRBJ2-5; 14 nucleotides match TRBD2. The end of the DNA is better explained by TRBJ2-7, so the J call may be wrong. There are 16 residues in the CDR3. Germline CDR1 and CDR2: WNHNN and SYGVQD (reference sequence). CDR3 amino acids: CASSEGLAGGPYEQYF. The CDR3 nucleotides read TGCGCCAGCAGTGAGGGACTAGCGGGAGGTCCCTACGAGCAGTACTTC.

CDR3 DNA sequence: TGTGCCAGCAGCCTCGGCGGGGGGCCACTAGCCTTCAATGAGCAGTTCTTC. Protein product: CASSLGGGPLAFNEQFF. The genes are TRBV11-3 and TRBJ2-1, with 8 nucleotides matching TRBD2. In germline, CDR1 is SGHNT, CDR2 YENEEA. V lost 5 bases to trimming and J lost 6 bases; unmatched junction nucleotides: 15. The CDR3 has 17 amino acids.

The genes are TRBV9 and TRBJ1-4, with 12 bases that match TRBD1. The V and J ends lost 4 bases and 6 bases, in that order; junction bases with no gene match: 4. The CDR3 is 15 residues long. The germline CDR1 and CDR2 sequences are SGDLS and YYNGEE. The CDR3 sequence: CASSTGTGGDEKLFF. CDR3 in DNA: TGTGCCAGCAGCACTGGGACAGGGGGCGATGAAAAACTGTTTTTT.

The chain combines TRBV7-9 with TRBJ1-6; perhaps TRBD1 as D (5 bases). The CDR3 length is 13 residues. Germline assignment: CDR1 SEHNR and CDR2 FQNEAQ (reference sequence). Trimming shortened V by 6 bases and J by 3 bases, and 6 bases separated the two germline ends. CDR3 region: CASRGDYNSPLHF. CDR3 in DNA: TGTGCCAGCAGAGGGGACTATAATTCACCCCTCCACTTT.

The V call is TRBV18, the J call TRBJ1-1, with TRBD1 identical over 8 bases. Germline assignment: CDR1 KGHSH and CDR2 LQKENI. The CDR3 has 15 residues. Trimming took 4 bases from V and 4 from J; bases not matched to a gene: 8. CDR3 loop: CASSLGQGLTTEAFF. In DNA, the CDR3 is TGTGCCAGCTCACTCGGACAGGGACTAACCACTGAAGCTTTCTTT.

This clone showed up just once. The rearrangement links TRBV7-2 to TRBJ2-1; possible D gene TRBD2, 6 bases. CDR1 and CDR2 (germline): SGHTA, FQGNSA. This CDR3 has 13 amino acids. V lost 0 bases, J lost 11 bases, and 11 bases lay in between. Here the CDR3 reads CASSLASEGKQFF. As DNA, the CDR3 is TGTGCCAGCAGCTTAGCGTCGGAGGGGAAGCAGTTCTTC.

The chain recombines TRBV5-1 with TRBJ1-1; 10 nucleotides line up with TRBD1. Trimming removed 4 bases from V and 7 bases from J; junction bases left unmatched: 10. CDR1 is SGHRS, CDR2 YFSETQ, per germline. This CDR3 has 15 amino acids. DNA of the CDR3: TGCGCCAGCAGCCTGGGACAGGGGAGGACTTTTGAAGCTTTCTTT. It specifies CASSLGQGRTFEAFF. Full variable domain (missing parts from reference TRBV5-1 and TRBJ1-1): KAGVTQTPRYLIKTRGQQVTLSCSPISGHRSVSWYQQTPGQGLQFLFEYFSETQRNKGNFPGRFSGRQFSNSRSEMNVSTLELGDSALYLCASSLGQGRTFEAFFGQGTRLTVV.

V usage is TRBV27 and J usage is TRBJ1-2, with D unresolved. V lost 1 base and J lost 5, with 23 bases in between. This CDR3 spans 18 amino acids. Germline V gene lookup returns CDR1 MNHEY and CDR2 SMNVEV (reference sequence). CDR3 residues: CASSLLPLRKASLYGYTF. In nucleotides, the CDR3 is TGTGCCAGCAGTTTATTGCCCCTCCGGAAGGCTAGTCTTTATGGCTACACCTTC.

This chain uses TRBV2 with TRBJ1-2; no firm D call. The V end lost 6 bases, the J end lost 8 bases, and 10 bases lay between the germline ends. From germline, CDR1 is SNHLY and CDR2 FYNNEI. The CDR3 length is 11 residues. CDR3 protein: CASRAARGYTF. Written as DNA, the CDR3 is TGTGCCAGCAGGGCGGCACGGGGCTACACCTTC.

The rearrangement links TRBV28 to TRBJ2-7, with D perhaps matching TRBD1 (6 bases). Germline V CDR1 and CDR2: MDHEN, SYDVKM. CDR3 length: 16 residues. V shed 6 bases and J shed 0 bases, with 18 bases lying between them. This chain's CDR3 is CASRSSDSISSYEQYF. The CDR3 DNA reads TGTGCCAGCAGATCTTCGGACAGCATAAGCTCCTACGAGCAGTACTTC.

CDR3 loop: CASSSGATTNNEKLFF. The CDR3 nucleotides read TGTGCCAGCAGTTCTGGTGCCACTACTAATAATGAAAAACTGTTTTTT. The chain has TRBV7-9 and TRBJ1-4, with D uncertain. From germline, CDR1 is SEHNR and CDR2 FQNEAQ (reference sequence). The CDR3 totals 16 residues. Trimming cost V 6 bases and J 4 bases, with 18 bases left between them.

The J gene is TRBJ1-1, the V gene TRBV5-6, with D possibly matching TRBD1 (5 bases). The germline V gene encodes CDR1 SGHDT and CDR2 YYEEEE. V shed 2 bases and J shed 0 bases, with 11 bases lying between them. This CDR3 has 15 residues. The chain's CDR3 is CASSFLTDMNTEAFF. The CDR3 bases are TGTGCCAGCAGCTTCTTGACAGACATGAACACTGAAGCTTTCTTT.

CDR3 bases: TGTGCCAGCAGTTTTCGATCTAGCGGGTACGAGCAGTACTTC. Amino acids: CASSFRSSGYEQYF. This sequence joins TRBV6-5 and TRBJ2-7, with TRBD2 matching 8 bases. Germline V gives CDR1 MNHEY, CDR2 SVGAGI. With V trimmed by 4 bases and J by 4 bases, 6 bases remained unmatched. The CDR3 has 14 residues.

The rearrangement links TRBV5-6 to TRBJ2-6; 7 nucleotides match TRBD1. In germline, CDR1 is SGHDT, CDR2 YYEEEE. The length of the CDR3 is 16 residues. J gave up 1 base and V 4 bases, and 5 bases lay outside the gene matches. The DNA for the CDR3 is TGTGCCAGCAGCGGGACAGCCAATTCTGGGGCCAACGTCCTGACTTTC. It encodes CASSGTANSGANVLTF.

This chain links TRBV6-6 with TRBJ2-1; no definite D call. This CDR3 has 12 residues. The germline V gene has CDR1 MNHNY and CDR2 SVGAGI (reference sequence). Trimming left V 8 bases short and J 1 base short, with 6 bases between. CDR3 sequence (DNA): TGTGCCAGCGGGCTTTCCTACAATGAGCAGTTCTTC. Translating it yields CASGLSYNEQFF.

The chain recombines TRBV29-1 with TRBJ2-1, with 7 bases identical to TRBD2. The CDR3 sequence is 13 residues long. Germline V gene sequence: CDR1 SQVTM, CDR2 ANQGSEA. The junction had 7 bases not matched to a gene; V was cut back by 4 bases and J by 7 bases. In nucleotides, the CDR3 is TGCAGCGTTGGACGGACTAGTCGGAATGAGCAGTTCTTC. Encoded protein: CSVGRTSRNEQFF.

This chain joins TRBV7-9 and TRBJ1-2; TRBD1 agrees at 9 bases. CDR1 SEHNR and CDR2 FQNEAQ come from the germline V gene (reference sequence). The CDR3 is 14 amino acids. Trimming took 9 bases from V and 8 from J; bases not matched to a gene: 13. The CDR3 protein is CASRTGQGPTGYTF. CDR3 DNA: TGTGCCAGTCGGACGGGACAGGGACCGACCGGCTACACCTTC.

CDR3 in amino acids: CASSYEVASPLHF. The CDR3 nucleotides are TGTGCCAGCAGTTATGAGGTCGCTTCACCCCTCCACTTT. The chain carries TRBV6-6 and TRBJ1-6; D not certain. V lost 3 bases to trimming and J lost 9 bases, with 9 bases between them. Germline assignment: CDR1 MNHNY and CDR2 SVGAGI (reference sequence). The CDR3 extends over 13 amino acids.

J is TRBJ1-4 and V is TRBV29-1; D perhaps matches TRBD1 (5 bases). This CDR3 spans 12 amino acids. The germline CDR1 and CDR2 sequences are SQVTM and ANQGSEA. V dropped 4 bases and J dropped 4 bases, with 7 bases sitting between them. CDR3 protein: CSVGQLNEKLFF. For the CDR3, the DNA is TGCAGCGTTGGACAGCTTAATGAAAAACTGTTTTTT.

The chain recombines TRBV25-1 with TRBJ2-3, with 9 bases identical to TRBD2. The CDR3 is 16 amino acids. Germline loops: CDR1 MGHDK, CDR2 SYGVNS. V dropped 1 base and J dropped 4; count of bases not matched to a gene: 6. CDR3 sequence (DNA): TGTGCCAGCAGTGAATCTGAGCGGGGGGCCGCAGATACGCAGTATTTT. This sequence encodes CASSESERGAADTQYF.

The J gene is TRBJ2-3, the V gene TRBV28; 8 bases match TRBD1. V was pared by 5 bases and J by 2 bases, with 6 bases of the junction left unmatched. Germline assignment: CDR1 MDHEN and CDR2 SYDVKM. The CDR3 contains 15 residues. The CDR3 region has the DNA TGTGCCAGCAGTCTCGGACAGGGATTCACAGATACGCAGTATTTT. The encoded protein is CASSLGQGFTDTQYF.